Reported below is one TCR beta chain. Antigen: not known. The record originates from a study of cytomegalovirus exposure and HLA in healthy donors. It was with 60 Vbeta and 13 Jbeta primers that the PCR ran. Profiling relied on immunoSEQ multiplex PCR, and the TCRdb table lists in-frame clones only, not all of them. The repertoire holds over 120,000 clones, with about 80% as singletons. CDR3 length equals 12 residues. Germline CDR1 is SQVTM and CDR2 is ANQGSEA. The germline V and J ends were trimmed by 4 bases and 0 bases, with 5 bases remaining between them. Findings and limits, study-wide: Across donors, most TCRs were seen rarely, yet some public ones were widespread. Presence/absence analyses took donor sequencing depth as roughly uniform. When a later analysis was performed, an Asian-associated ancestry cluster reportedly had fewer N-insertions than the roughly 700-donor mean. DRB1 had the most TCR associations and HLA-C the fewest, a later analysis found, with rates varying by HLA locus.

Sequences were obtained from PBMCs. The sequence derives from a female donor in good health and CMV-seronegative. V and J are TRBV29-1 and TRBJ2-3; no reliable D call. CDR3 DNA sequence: TGCAGCGTTGTCCCTAGCACAGATACGCAGTATTTT. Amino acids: CSVVPSTDTQYF.